These T cell receptor beta chains were read from a single sample in a study of blood T cell repertoires in COVID-19. Libraries were prepared by immunoSEQ multiplex PCR; TCRdb keeps only in-frame clonotypes and omits some of them. The sample lists some 150,000 clones; 85% were seen once. Specimen: peripheral blood. Source of these receptors: a woman in her forties with active or convalescent COVID-19. CDR3s include the opening cysteine and the closing phenylalanine or tryptophan. A D gene is named only where the DNA matches it firmly. Only part of the rows carry a size: once, few, many, or a class if the clone is expanded.

V gene	J gene	clone size	D gene	CDR3 DNA	CDR3 protein
TRBV5-1	TRBJ2-7	.	.	TGCGCCAGCAGCTCGACATCGAAGGAGCAGTACTTC	CASSSTSKEQYF
TRBV7-6	TRBJ2-5	.	TRBD2	TGTGCCAGCAGCTTAGGGGGGGGTAACCAAGAGACCCAGTACTTC	CASSLGGGNQETQYF
TRBV4-1	TRBJ1-1	.	.	TGCGCCAGCAGCCAAGATAGGGGTAGGACTGAAGCTTTCTTT	CASSQDRGRTEAFF
TRBV18	TRBJ2-7	.	TRBD2	TGTGCCAGCTCTCCTCCGGGACTAATTCCTGACGAGCAGTACTTC	CASSPPGLIPDEQYF
TRBV4-1	TRBJ1-1	once	.	TGCGCCAGCAGCCAACCACCACAGGAAATGAACACTGAAGCTTTCTTT	CASSQPPQEMNTEAFF
TRBV28	TRBJ1-2	.	.	TGTGCCAGCAGTTTAGGTCAGGGGTACACCTTC	CASSLGQGYTF
TRBV3-1/TRBV3-2	TRBJ1-1	.	TRBD1	TGTGCCAGCAGCCAAGACCTGGGCAGGGGGTTCACTGAAGCTTTCTTT	CASSQDLGRGFTEAFF
TRBV11-2	TRBJ1-2	.	.	TGTGCCAGCAGCTTTCCCCGGATAACCCGGGGGGACTATGGCTACACCTTC	CASSFPRITRGDYGYTF
TRBV3-1/TRBV3-2	TRBJ1-3	.	.	TGTGCCAGCAGCCCAGGGCAGCAAGAGTTCTCTGGAAACACCATATATTTT	CASSPGQQEFSGNTIYF
TRBV28	TRBJ2-1	.	.	TGTGCCAGCAGTAAGAGTCAGGGCTACAATGAGCAGTTCTTC	CASSKSQGYNEQFF
TRBV19	TRBJ1-6	few	TRBD1	TGTGCCAGTAGTATGCAGACAGGGGATGGATCACCCCTCCACTTT	CASSMQTGDGSPLHF
TRBV18	TRBJ2-4	once	TRBD2	TGTGCCAGCTCACCCACAGGGACTAGCAACGCCAAAAACATTCAGTACTTC	CASSPTGTSNAKNIQYF
TRBV6-5	TRBJ2-3	.	.	TGTGCCAGCAGCGTTGTTGCGGGGGATACGCAGTATTTT	CASSVVAGDTQYF
TRBV5-1	TRBJ1-1	.	TRBD1	TGCGCCAGCAGCGGGGGACAGGGGGCGTGGAGGAACACTGAAGCTTTCTTT	CASSGGQGAWRNTEAFF
TRBV4-1	TRBJ1-1	.	TRBD1	TGCGCCAGCAGCCAACTCCTCAGGGGGCCTTTGAACACTGAAGCTTTCTTT	CASSQLLRGPLNTEAFF
TRBV29-1	TRBJ2-5	.	.	TGCAGCGTTGGACGACAGGTCCGCCAAGAGACCCAGTACTTC	CSVGRQVRQETQYF
TRBV5-5	TRBJ2-1	.	TRBD2	TGTGCCAGCAGCCAATTAGCGGGAGGGCCGGTCGATGAGCAGTTCTTC	CASSQLAGGPVDEQFF